The 25 T cell receptor beta chains below all came from one sample that was sequenced in a study of T cells in Graves' hyperthyroidism and ophthalmopathy. TCR beta CDR3 sequences were amplified from RNA transcripts. First-round RT-PCR targeting the TCR CDR3 was performed with the HTBI primer set. TCRdb called the multiplex PCR reads again in MiXCR, with one record for every CDR3 protein. The top ten clones hold about 34% of a sample with about 640,000 distinct CDR3 sequences, under 25% of them seen once. The sample taken for sequencing was blood. The receptors were sampled from a man younger than 40 with Graves' ophthalmopathy.

The chain combines TRBV24-1 with TRBJ2-1; TRBD2 matches 11 bases. Germline CDR1 reads KGHDR; CDR2 reads SFDVKD. Losses at the gene ends were 3 bases for V and 5 bases for J; bases not matched to a gene: 5. The CDR3 sequence is 16 residues long. The CDR3 bases are TGTGCCACCAGTGATCCCGGGACTAGCGGTGACAATGAGCAGTTCTTC. It codes for CATSDPGTSGDNEQFF.

The rearrangement uses TRBV25-1 and TRBJ2-5, with D tentatively TRBD1 (6 bases). Germline CDR1 is MGHDK and CDR2 is SYGVNS. V lost 4 bases to trimming and J lost 4 bases, with 13 bases between them. The CDR3 runs 14 residues. DNA for the CDR3: TGTGCCAGCAGTGTCAACAGGGTGCGAGAGACCCAGTACTTC. Translated, it gives CASSVNRVRETQYF.

This clonotype has only a few counts. One end of the junction does not line up with germline, which may come from a read error. The chain uses TRBV9 and TRBJ2-1, with 11 bases identical to TRBD2. The CDR3 contains 18 residues. Germline V gene sequence: CDR1 SGDLS, CDR2 YYNGEE. The CDR3 sequence is CAGSVNSGRASLYNEQFF. Here the CDR3 DNA reads TGTGCCGGCAGCGTAAATAGCGGGAGGGCGTCCCTCTACAATGAGCAGTTCTTC.

This clonotype was counted at least ten times. The chain recombines TRBV11-2 with TRBJ2-3, with 7 bases identical to TRBD2. This CDR3 is 16 amino acids long. With 5 bases clipped from V and 2 bases from J, the junction kept 10 bases outside the gene matches. Germline CDR1 SGHAT, CDR2 FQNNGV. The CDR3 DNA reads TGTGCCAGCAGCCTCCCAGGCGGGACTACCACAGATACGCAGTATTTT. This codes for CASSLPGGTTTDTQYF.

This clonotype was seen only a few times. The chain recombines TRBV5-1 with TRBJ1-1; tentatively, D is TRBD1 (5 bases). Trimming took 9 bases from V and 3 from J, leaving 9 bases between them. The CDR3 consists of 11 residues. From germline, CDR1 is SGHRS and CDR2 YFSETQ. The CDR3 reads CATRGDTEAFF. CDR3 nucleotide sequence: TGCGCCACCCGGGGGGACACTGAAGCTTTCTTT.

The chain links TRBV2 to TRBJ2-6, with TRBD1 matching 12 bases. The trim removed 9 bases at V and 0 bases at J, leaving 3 bases unmatched. CDR1 and CDR2 from the germline V gene are SNHLY and FYNNEI. The CDR3 is 16 residues long. The CDR3 is CASQGQGASGANVLTF. The CDR3 DNA is TGTGCCAGTCAGGGACAGGGGGCCTCTGGGGCCAACGTCCTGACTTTC.

Turning to this clonotype: Germline is not matched at one junction end, which may reflect a read error. This chain joins TRBV15 and TRBJ1-2; possible D gene TRBD1, 5 bases. Per germline, CDR1 LNHNV and CDR2 YYDKDF (reference sequence). The CDR3 contains 14 residues. The CDR3: CAISRGGDGYGYTF. DNA for the CDR3: TGTGCCATCAGCAGAGGCGGGGACGGTTATGGCTACACCTTC.

The chain recombines TRBV19 with TRBJ1-5; 8 bases match TRBD1. Germline CDR1 is LNHDA and CDR2 is SQIVND (reference sequence). This CDR3 is built from 15 residues. Trimming removed 7 bases from V and 0 bases from J; junction bases left unmatched: 5. CDR3: CASTPTGVSNQPQHF. For the CDR3, the DNA is TGTGCCAGTACCCCGACAGGGGTTAGCAATCAGCCCCAGCATTTT. The full variable domain, in which reference TRBV19 and TRBJ1-5 provide the parts outside the CDR3, is DGGITQSPKYLFRKEGQNVTLSCEQNLNHDAMYWYRQDPGQGLRLIYYSQIVNDFQKGDIAEGYSVSREKKESFPLTVTSAQKNPTAFYLCASTPTGVSNQPQHFGDGTRLSIL.

V gene TRBV28 combines with J gene TRBJ1-2; TRBD1 is a possible D gene (5 bases). The V end lost 3 bases, the J end lost 2 bases, and 10 bases lay between the germline ends. The CDR3 is made up of 14 amino acids. The germline CDR1 and CDR2 sequences are MDHEN and SYDVKM. The CDR3 nucleotides are TGTGCCAGCAGTTTCAGGGCAAGGAACTATGGCTACACCTTC. This gives the protein CASSFRARNYGYTF.

This clonotype was counted a few times. This chain links TRBV6-2 or TRBV6-3 with TRBJ2-5; 8 nucleotides align to TRBD1. Losses at the gene ends were 6 bases for V and 13 bases for J; bases not matched to a gene: 7. The CDR3 has 11 amino acids. Germline CDR1 MNHEY, CDR2 SVGEGT. This chain's CDR3 is CASSHGQGPYF. The CDR3 DNA reads as TGTGCCAGCAGCCACGGACAGGGCCCGTACTTC.

This clonotype was seen at least ten times. The chain carries TRBV30 and TRBJ1-2; D is undetermined. Trimming shortened V by 2 bases and J by 8 bases, and 9 bases separated the two germline ends. Looked up from germline, CDR1 is GTSNPN and CDR2 is SVGIG (reference sequence). The CDR3 contains 11 residues. The CDR3 spells CAWSLIGGYTF. In nucleotides, the CDR3 is TGTGCCTGGAGTCTCATAGGCGGCTACACCTTC.

The chain links TRBV29-1 to TRBJ2-7; unclear D gene. The germline CDR1 and CDR2 sequences are SQVTM and ANQGSEA. The length of the CDR3 is 11 residues. With 5 bases removed from V and 1 base from J, the gap between germline ends came to 6 bases. CDR3 DNA: TGCAGCGTTAGCAGGTCCTACGAGCAGTACTTC. Its protein product is CSVSRSYEQYF.

This rearrangement joins TRBV6-2 or TRBV6-3 to TRBJ1-1, with D maybe TRBD1 (6 bases). Germline V CDR1 and CDR2: MNHEY, SVGEGT. V gave up 5 bases and J gave up 6 bases, with 16 bases separating them. The CDR3 is 14 amino acids. This CDR3 is CASSPPGGLSEAFF. The CDR3, as DNA: TGTGCCAGCAGTCCTCCGGGGGGGCTCTCTGAAGCTTTCTTT.

This chain connects TRBV5-1 to TRBJ2-2; D may be TRBD1 (5 bases). Germline V lookup: CDR1 SGHRS, CDR2 YFSETQ. The CDR3 contains 15 residues. V was trimmed by 0 bases and J by 4 bases, leaving 10 bases between them. CDR3 residues: CASSLGQTPTGELFF. CDR3 DNA sequence: TGCGCCAGCAGCTTGGGACAGACACCCACCGGGGAGCTGTTTTTT.

A few counts support this clonotype. The chain carries TRBV6-5 and TRBJ2-4; perhaps TRBD2 as D (6 bases). V lost 0 bases and J lost 6, with 15 bases in between. CDR1 and CDR2 (germline): MNHEY, SVGAGI. The CDR3 runs 16 residues. CDR3 nucleotides: TGTGCCAGCAGTTACTCGTTGGTGGAGGGACGAAACATTCAGTACTTC. It specifies CASSYSLVEGRNIQYF.

This clonotype has more than one count but fewer than ten. A single base separates this from a much larger clone, so it may be a read error. This rearrangement joins TRBV3-1 to TRBJ2-1; 10 bases align to TRBD2. This CDR3 is 16 amino acids long. Germline V gene data show CDR1 as LGHDT and CDR2 as YNNKEL (reference sequence). The ends lost 0 bases at V and 10 bases at J; junction bases unmatched: 9. CDR3 region: CASSQDGSSGSYEQFF. The DNA for the CDR3 is TGTGCCAGCAGCCAAGATGGGTCTAGCGGGAGCTACGAGCAGTTCTTC.

This clonotype has just a few counts. V gene TRBV6-9 combines with J gene TRBJ2-7; 9 positions match TRBD2. The J segment lost 4 bases and the V segment lost 2 bases, leaving 6 bases of the junction unmatched. The germline gives CDR1 MNHGY, CDR2 SVAAGI. The CDR3 totals 15 residues. The CDR3 protein is CASSYDSSGSYEQYF. The DNA of the CDR3 is TGTGCCAGCAGTTATGATAGTAGCGGGAGTTACGAGCAGTACTTC.

This rearrangement joins TRBV19 to TRBJ2-7; 8 bases match TRBD1. The length of the CDR3 is 13 residues. V lost 7 bases to trimming and J lost 2 bases; unmatched junction nucleotides: 4. Looked up from germline, CDR1 is LNHDA and CDR2 is SQIVND (reference sequence). The CDR3, as DNA: TGTGCCAGTATTCCGACAGGGGCCTACGAGCAGTACTTC. Encoded protein: CASIPTGAYEQYF. Combining the CDR3 with reference TRBV19 and TRBJ2-7 gives the whole variable domain DGGITQSPKYLFRKEGQNVTLSCEQNLNHDAMYWYRQDPGQGLRLIYYSQIVNDFQKGDIAEGYSVSREKKESFPLTVTSAQKNPTAFYLCASIPTGAYEQYFGPGTRLTVT.

The chain couples TRBV7-9 to TRBJ2-3; D perhaps matches TRBD2 (6 bases). Germline values: CDR1 SEHNR, CDR2 FQNEAQ (reference sequence). The CDR3 sequence is 15 residues long. V lost 5 bases, J lost 5 bases, and 17 bases lay in between. The CDR3 loop reads CASSAGFEEGDTQYF. In DNA, the CDR3 is TGTGCCAGCAGCGCAGGGTTCGAGGAGGGAGATACGCAGTATTTT. The full variable domain, rest sourced from reference TRBV7-9 and TRBJ2-3, is DTGVSQNPRHKITKRGQNVTFRCDPISEHNRLYWYRQTLGQGPEFLTYFQNEAQLEKSRLLSDRFSAERPKGSFSTLEIQRTEQGDSAMYLCASSAGFEEGDTQYFGPGTRLTVL.

The V call is TRBV11-2, the J call TRBJ1-5; TRBD1 is a possible D gene (5 bases). Germline V gives CDR1 SGHAT, CDR2 FQNNGV. The CDR3 covers 16 residues. V was clipped by 0 bases and J by 2 bases, with 11 bases between them. The CDR3 sequence: CASSLDGDGGNQPQHF. CDR3 bases: TGTGCCAGCAGCTTAGACGGGGACGGTGGCAATCAGCCCCAGCATTTT.

Comment on this clonotype: A single base separates this from a much larger clone, so it may be a read error. The rearrangement joins TRBV28 to TRBJ2-1, with 12 bases aligning to TRBD2. The V gene's germline CDR1 is MDHEN and CDR2 SYDVKM. V trimming: 6 bases; J trimming: 4 bases; junction bases outside the gene matches: 4. This CDR3 has 15 residues. CDR3 loop: CASSLAGGWYNEQFF. The DNA for the CDR3 is TGTGCCAGCAGCCTAGCGGGAGGGTGGTACAATGAGCAGTTCTTC.

V gene TRBV12-3 or TRBV12-4 combines with J gene TRBJ2-7; 10 bases align to TRBD1. The trim removed 3 bases at V and 7 bases at J, leaving 6 bases unmatched. CDR3 length equals 14 residues. In nucleotides, the CDR3 is TGTGCCAGCAGTTTGGGACAGGGGACGGGTGAGCAGTACTTC. Its translation is CASSLGQGTGEQYF.

This clonotype has a handful of counts. The chain combines TRBV7-9 with TRBJ2-6; TRBD1 aligns across 9 bases. V trimming: 6 bases; J trimming: 4 bases; junction bases outside the gene matches: 10. The CDR3 runs to 17 residues. The V gene's germline CDR1 is SEHNR and CDR2 FQNEAQ (reference sequence). This CDR3 reads CASSQTGGPAGANVLTF. The CDR3 DNA sequence: TGTGCCAGCAGTCAAACAGGGGGCCCTGCGGGGGCCAACGTCCTGACTTTC.

This clonotype appeared a few times. The J gene is TRBJ1-6, the V gene TRBV7-9; D is undetermined. Trimming shortened V by 3 bases and J by 4 bases, and 10 bases separated the two germline ends. Germline V lookup: CDR1 SEHNR, CDR2 FQNEAQ (reference sequence). This CDR3 is built from 15 residues. The CDR3 nucleotides are TGTGCCAGCAGCTTCGCCAGAGATTATAATTCACCCCTCCACTTT. Translated, it gives CASSFARDYNSPLHF.

CDR3 in amino acids: CATTGGDSRSYEQYF. CDR3 coding DNA: TGTGCCACCACGGGGGGGGACAGTCGGTCCTACGAGCAGTACTTC. This sequence joins TRBV28 and TRBJ2-7, with a possible D match to TRBD2 (8 bases). From germline, CDR1 is MDHEN and CDR2 SYDVKM. There are 15 residues in the CDR3. V lost 10 bases and J 1 base, leaving 20 bases between the germline ends.